Below, 28 T cell receptor beta chains from the same sample are listed, as sequenced in a study of cytomegalovirus exposure and HLA in healthy donors. This PCR relied on a set of 60 Vbeta primers and 13 Jbeta primers. TCRdb's table, derived via immunoSEQ multiplex PCR, lists solely in-frame clones and lacks some. The data hold some 90,000 clones, with about 81% observed a single time. The sample was PBMCs. The receptors derive from a middle-aged man in good health and CMV-seronegative.

This clone appeared once. The rearrangement joins TRBV25-1 to TRBJ1-2, with D possibly being TRBD1 (5 bases). The V gene lost 1 base and the J gene lost 8 bases, with 17 bases spanning the gap. CDR1 MGHDK and CDR2 SYGVNS come from the germline V gene. This CDR3 has 15 amino acids. The DNA for the CDR3 is TGTGCCAGCAGTGAATCAGGGCTGGTGACCGGCGGCTACACCTTC. Residues: CASSESGLVTGGYTF.

The V gene is TRBV5-1, the J gene TRBJ1-2; no firm D call. This CDR3 contains 15 residues. V was cut by 1 base and J by 8 bases, with 18 bases left in between. Germline CDR1 reads SGHRS; CDR2 reads YFSETQ. CDR3 bases: TGCGCCAGCAGCTTGTACACAGATCGGTACGAGGGCTACACCTTC. Its translation: CASSLYTDRYEGYTF.

V and J are TRBV7-9 and TRBJ1-6; D gene unclear. V was shortened by 1 base and J by 4 bases, with 5 bases between the two germline ends. Germline CDR1 reads SEHNR; CDR2 reads FQNEAQ (reference sequence). CDR3 size: 14 residues. Here the CDR3 DNA reads TGTGCCAGCAGCTTAGACACGTATAATTCACCCCTCCACTTT. It codes for CASSLDTYNSPLHF.

Turning to this clone: The junction shows a germline mismatch at one end, possibly a read error. The chain has TRBV7-9 and TRBJ1-4, with a possible D match to TRBD1 (5 bases). The CDR3 length is 13 residues. The V gene's germline CDR1 is SEHNR and CDR2 FQNEAQ (reference sequence). This chain's CDR3 is CSSSKTANEKLFF. CDR3 bases: TGTTCCAGCAGCAAGACAGCAAATGAAAAACTGTTTTTT.

This chain connects TRBV13 to TRBJ2-3; 8 bases match TRBD2. This CDR3 contains 16 residues. J lost 5 bases, V lost 4 bases, and 11 bases had no gene match. CDR1 PRHDT and CDR2 FYEKMQ come from the germline V gene (reference sequence). CDR3 amino acids: CASSSRGASRGDTQYF. The DNA for the CDR3 is TGTGCCAGCAGCTCGCGGGGGGCAAGCAGAGGAGATACGCAGTATTTT.

This clone was observed a handful of times. The chain uses TRBV28 and TRBJ1-2; TRBD1 is a possible D gene (5 bases). Germline V gene sequence: CDR1 MDHEN, CDR2 SYDVKM. The CDR3 extends over 15 amino acids. Trimming cost V 5 bases and J 3 bases, with 16 bases left between them. The DNA for the CDR3 is TGTGCCAGCAGTCTCCCGGGGGGGAATTACTATGGCTACACCTTC. Translated, it gives CASSLPGGNYYGYTF.

The chain carries TRBV5-5 and TRBJ1-2; D might be TRBD1 (5 bases). The CDR3 is 16 residues long. V was cut by 1 base and J by 0 bases, with 13 bases left in between. CDR1 is SGHKS and CDR2 is YYEKEE in the germline V gene (reference sequence). The CDR3 DNA sequence: TGTGCCAGCAGCTTGAAAGCGGGACCTCCTAACTATGGCTACACCTTC. Residues: CASSLKAGPPNYGYTF.

V is TRBV5-1 and J is TRBJ2-7, with 10 bases lining up with TRBD2. The trim removed 1 base at V and 0 bases at J, leaving 7 bases unmatched. Germline CDR1 SGHRS, CDR2 YFSETQ. This CDR3 is 17 amino acids long. CDR3 loop: CASSLFLAGAASYEQYF. CDR3 sequence (DNA): TGCGCCAGCAGCTTGTTCCTAGCGGGGGCGGCCTCCTACGAGCAGTACTTC.

This chain connects TRBV15 to TRBJ1-1; the D gene is possibly TRBD1 (5 bases). The V end was cut by 9 bases, the J end by 1 base, with 12 bases between. This CDR3 spans 13 amino acids. Germline V gene sequence: CDR1 LNHNV, CDR2 YYDKDF (reference sequence). CDR3 amino acids: CATQLDRNTEAFF. In DNA, the CDR3 is TGTGCCACTCAGCTCGACAGGAACACTGAAGCTTTCTTT.

The chain uses TRBV7-3 and TRBJ1-1; no reliable D call. The germline V gene has CDR1 SGHTA and CDR2 FQGTGA. The length of the CDR3 is 13 residues. Trimming stripped 5 bases from V and 3 bases from J, with 10 bases between. The CDR3 DNA reads as TGTGCCAGCAGCAAGGGAGTAGACACTGAAGCTTTCTTT. Protein: CASSKGVDTEAFF.

Worth noting for this clone: Relative to the germline gene, one junction end is altered; a read error may explain this. This sequence joins TRBV7-9 and TRBJ1-5; D remains unclear. Per germline, CDR1 SEHNR and CDR2 FQNEAQ (reference sequence). This CDR3 spans 15 amino acids. Here the CDR3 reads CSSSPVEALDQPQHF. The DNA for the CDR3 is TGTTCCAGCAGCCCTGTCGAGGCGTTGGATCAGCCCCAGCATTTT.

This rearrangement joins TRBV4-1 to TRBJ2-7; a weak D match, TRBD1 (5 bases). The CDR3 is 15 residues long. From germline, CDR1 is MGHRA and CDR2 YSYEKL. The V and J ends lost 6 bases and 2 bases respectively, with 17 bases between them. In DNA, the CDR3 is TGCGCCAGCAGTCTATCCCAGGGTGGGGCCTACGAGCAGTACTTC. Translated, it gives CASSLSQGGAYEQYF.

The chain is built from TRBV7-9 and TRBJ1-4; D call uncertain. Germline V gene data show CDR1 as SEHNR and CDR2 as FQNEAQ (reference sequence). The CDR3 length is 19 residues. Trimming cost V 4 bases and J 10 bases, with 31 bases left between them. CDR3 coding DNA: TGTGCCAGCAGCTCCAAGTACAGCCCCGGGGTACTAGGCCATGGAAAACTGTTTTTT. This codes for CASSSKYSPGVLGHGKLFF.

The chain couples TRBV2 to TRBJ2-5; 11 bases are shared with TRBD1. TRBJ2-7 explains the end of the DNA better; the J call may be wrong. The CDR3 contains 12 residues. Germline V lookup: CDR1 SNHLY, CDR2 FYNNEI. In nucleotides, the CDR3 is TGTGCCAGTGGGGACAGGGGGAACGAGCAGTACTTC. Encoded protein: CASGDRGNEQYF.

The gene calls are TRBV4-2 and TRBJ2-1; TRBD2 agrees at 11 bases. The CDR3 covers 16 residues. V lost 5 bases, J lost 4 bases, and 7 bases stayed unmatched. From germline, CDR1 is LGHNA and CDR2 YNFKEQ. The CDR3, as DNA: TGTGCCAGCAGCTCCCCGGGACTAGCGGCTTACAATGAGCAGTTCTTC. Protein: CASSSPGLAAYNEQFF.

The V gene is TRBV6-4, the J gene TRBJ2-7; 10 nucleotides align to TRBD2. The CDR3 covers 15 residues. The V gene's germline CDR1 is MRHNA and CDR2 SNTAGT. With V trimmed by 6 bases and J by 1 base, 6 bases remained unmatched. CDR3 sequence (DNA): TGTGCCAGCAGCCCACTAGCGGGGAGATCCTACGAGCAGTACTTC. Amino acids: CASSPLAGRSYEQYF.

This rearrangement joins TRBV5-1 to TRBJ2-5, with D possibly being TRBD1 (6 bases). Trimming stripped 0 bases from V and 4 bases from J, with 10 bases between. The CDR3 covers 14 residues. The germline V gene has CDR1 SGHRS and CDR2 YFSETQ. CDR3 nucleotides: TGCGCCAGCAGCTTGGGACAGGTTGCAGAGACCCAGTACTTC. Residues: CASSLGQVAETQYF.

The chain links TRBV25-1 to TRBJ1-4, with D uncertain. This CDR3 has 15 amino acids. Germline V gene data show CDR1 as MGHDK and CDR2 as SYGVNS. V lost 3 bases to trimming and J lost 6 bases, with 14 bases between them. The CDR3 protein is CASSDIAAGDEKLFF. DNA for the CDR3: TGTGCCAGCAGTGATATAGCAGCGGGCGATGAAAAACTGTTTTTT. Full variable domain (rest looked up from reference TRBV25-1 and TRBJ1-4): EADIYQTPRYLVIGTGKKITLECSQTMGHDKMYWYQQDPGMELHLIHYSYGVNSTEKGDLSSESTVSRIRTEHFPLTLESARPSHTSQYLCASSDIAAGDEKLFFGSGTQLSVL.

The chain carries TRBV5-1 and TRBJ2-4; D may be TRBD2 (6 bases). Germline V CDR1 and CDR2: SGHRS, YFSETQ. CDR3 length: 17 amino acids. V lost 4 bases and J 0 bases, leaving 17 bases between the germline ends. In nucleotides, the CDR3 is TGCGCCAGCAGCAACATAGGAGGGGAAGGAGCCAAAAACATTCAGTACTTC. It is translated as CASSNIGGEGAKNIQYF.

This CDR3 reads CASSLGPGQTGILAKNIQYF. CDR3 nucleotides: TGTGCCAGCAGTTTAGGTCCCGGACAAACAGGGATCTTGGCCAAAAACATTCAGTACTTC. The chain joins TRBV27 to TRBJ2-4; D possibly corresponds to TRBD1 (6 bases). The germline V gene encodes CDR1 MNHEY and CDR2 SMNVEV (reference sequence). Trimming removed 2 bases at V and 1 base at J, with 24 bases between. CDR3 length: 20 amino acids.

This chain uses TRBV7-9 with TRBJ1-5, with TRBD1 matching over 8 bases. The junction had 12 bases not matched to a gene; V was cut back by 1 base and J by 4 bases. The CDR3 runs 18 residues. Germline CDR1 and CDR2: SEHNR and FQNEAQ (reference sequence). The DNA of the CDR3 is TGTGCCAGCAGCTTAGTTTCGACGGCAGGGGGCAAGAATCAGCCCCAGCATTTT. Translating gives CASSLVSTAGGKNQPQHF.

This chain links TRBV29-1 with TRBJ2-3; 7 bases map to TRBD2. CDR1 and CDR2 (germline): SQVTM, ANQGSEA. V lost 2 bases and J lost 1; bases outside the gene matches: 0. This CDR3 is 13 amino acids long. This CDR3 is CSVESGGTDTQYF. As DNA, the CDR3 is TGCAGCGTTGAAAGCGGGGGCACAGATACGCAGTATTTT.

The chain is built from TRBV6-5 and TRBJ2-1; 9 nucleotides match TRBD1. The CDR3 totals 13 residues. Germline V gene sequence: CDR1 MNHEY, CDR2 SVGAGI. V dropped 5 bases and J dropped 6; count of bases not matched to a gene: 2. For the CDR3, the DNA is TGTGCCAGCAGTGACAGGGGGGTCAATGAGCAGTTCTTC. Its translation is CASSDRGVNEQFF.

The rearrangement joins TRBV13 to TRBJ1-2; D perhaps matches TRBD1 (6 bases). V dropped 1 base and J dropped 8 bases, with 14 bases sitting between them. From germline, CDR1 is PRHDT and CDR2 FYEKMQ (reference sequence). The CDR3 length is 14 residues. CDR3 in DNA: TGTGCCAGCAGCTTAGCAGGGGTTGTGGAAGGCTACACCTTC. Protein sequence: CASSLAGVVEGYTF.

The V gene is TRBV5-1, the J gene TRBJ2-5; perhaps TRBD1 as D (6 bases). The CDR3 is 14 amino acids. Trimming removed 4 bases at V and 3 bases at J, with 13 bases between. Germline V gene lookup returns CDR1 SGHRS and CDR2 YFSETQ. This CDR3 reads CASSPQGREETQYF. In nucleotides, the CDR3 is TGCGCCAGCAGCCCACAGGGTAGGGAAGAGACCCAGTACTTC. The variable domain in full, completed from reference TRBV5-1 and TRBJ2-5, reads KAGVTQTPRYLIKTRGQQVTLSCSPISGHRSVSWYQQTPGQGLQFLFEYFSETQRNKGNFPGRFSGRQFSNSRSEMNVSTLELGDSALYLCASSPQGREETQYFGPGTRLLVL.

The table lists this clone with a count of one. V usage is TRBV7-2 and J usage is TRBJ1-6; 8 bases agree with TRBD1. The V gene end was trimmed by 5 bases and the J gene end by 5 bases; junction bases not matched to a gene: 5. Germline V lookup: CDR1 SGHTA, CDR2 FQGNSA. The CDR3 totals 15 residues. CDR3 region: CASSRQGSNNSPLHF. DNA of the CDR3: TGTGCCAGCAGCCGACAGGGGTCGAATAATTCACCCCTCCACTTT. Looking up the rest from reference TRBV7-2 and TRBJ1-6 gives the full variable domain: GAGVSQSPSNKVTEKGKDVELRCDPISGHTALYWYRQSLGQGLEFLIYFQGNSAPDKSGLPSDRFSAERTGGSVSTLTIQRTQQEDSAVYLCASSRQGSNNSPLHFGNGTRLTVT.

The J gene is TRBJ1-2, the V gene TRBV11-1; D call uncertain. The CDR3 consists of 13 residues. Germline CDR1 reads SGHAT; CDR2 reads FQDESV (reference sequence). V shed 5 bases and J shed 4 bases, with 11 bases lying between them. As DNA, the CDR3 is TGTGCCAGCAGCGCGGATAGGAGCTATGGCTACACCTTC. Its translation: CASSADRSYGYTF.

This clone was counted a few times. This rearrangement joins TRBV9 to TRBJ2-6; tentatively, D is TRBD1 (6 bases). V was pared by 0 bases and J by 3 bases, with 10 bases between. CDR3 length: 16 residues. The germline CDR1 and CDR2 sequences are SGDLS and YYNGEE. CDR3 DNA sequence: TGTGCCAGCAGCGTAGGCCAGGGGCTTGGGGCCAACGTCCTGACTTTC. Its translation: CASSVGQGLGANVLTF.